The 5 T cell receptor beta chains presented below share a single source sample, sequenced in a study of blood T cells in healthy people across ages. The second PCR ran about 6 to 12 cycles with a sample-barcoded 5' primer and J-beta primers. TCRdb reanalysed the 5' RACE reads using MiXCR and keeps one entry per CDR3 protein. The table records around 600,000 distinct CDR3 sequences, around half of them present only once. The sequenced material came from blood. The receptors originated from a man older than 75 in good health.

J is TRBJ1-2 and V is TRBV7-2, with unresolved D. The CDR3 totals 16 residues. The germline V and J ends were trimmed by 5 bases and 9 bases, with 25 bases remaining between them. Germline CDR1 reads SGHTA; CDR2 reads FQGNSA. CDR3 sequence: CASSPRTGAPLGSYTF. CDR3 DNA sequence: TGTGCCAGCAGCCCCCGGACGGGAGCCCCCCTTGGTAGCTACACCTTC.

The chain couples TRBV12-3 or TRBV12-4 to TRBJ1-5; D is perhaps TRBD1 (6 bases). This CDR3 region has 18 residues. With 4 bases removed from V and 4 bases from J, the gap between germline ends came to 23 bases. CDR3 bases: TGTGCCAGCAGTTCTCCGGGGGGCTTGGGTGGAGGGAATCAGCCCCAGCATTTT. This codes for CASSSPGGLGGGNQPQHF.

The sample holds a few counts of this clonotype. V usage is TRBV10-3 and J usage is TRBJ2-3; 10 bases are a match to TRBD1. The CDR3 has 15 residues. The V gene's germline CDR1 is ENHRY and CDR2 SYGVKD. J gave up 3 bases and V 6 bases, and 6 bases lay outside the gene matches. CDR3 loop: CAIRTGTGVTDTQYF. CDR3 sequence (DNA): TGTGCCATCAGAACCGGGACAGGGGTAACAGATACGCAGTATTTT.

V usage is TRBV9 and J usage is TRBJ2-5, with no clear D. CDR1 is SGDLS, CDR2 YYNGEE, per germline. Trimming cost V 4 bases and J 1 base, with 11 bases left between them. The CDR3 covers 14 residues. The CDR3 DNA reads as TGTGCCAGCAGCCCCGCCGCGCGCCAAGAGACCCAGTACTTC. Amino acid sequence: CASSPAARQETQYF.

The rearrangement joins TRBV7-9 to TRBJ2-1, with no clear D. V was trimmed by 5 bases and J by 8 bases, leaving 16 bases between them. CDR3 length: 14 amino acids. Germline values: CDR1 SEHNR, CDR2 FQNEAQ (reference sequence). In nucleotides, the CDR3 is TGTGCCAGCAGCGTAAGGCGACTTCTCGATGAGCAGTTCTTC. Translated: CASSVRRLLDEQFF.